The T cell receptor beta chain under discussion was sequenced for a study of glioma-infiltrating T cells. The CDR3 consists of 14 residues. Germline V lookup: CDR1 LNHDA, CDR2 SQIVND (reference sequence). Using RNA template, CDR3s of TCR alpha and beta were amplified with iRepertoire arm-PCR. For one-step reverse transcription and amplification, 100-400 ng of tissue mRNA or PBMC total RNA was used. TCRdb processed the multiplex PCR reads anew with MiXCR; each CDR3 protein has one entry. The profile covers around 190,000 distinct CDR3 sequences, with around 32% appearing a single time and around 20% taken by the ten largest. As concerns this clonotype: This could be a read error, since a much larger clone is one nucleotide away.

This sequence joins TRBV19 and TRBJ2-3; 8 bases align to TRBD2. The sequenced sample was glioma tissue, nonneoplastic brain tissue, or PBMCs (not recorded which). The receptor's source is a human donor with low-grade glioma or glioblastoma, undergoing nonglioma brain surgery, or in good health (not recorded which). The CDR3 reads CAISSPGLGDTQYF. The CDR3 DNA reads TGTGCCATTAGTTCACCGGGACTAGGAGATACGCAGTATTTT.